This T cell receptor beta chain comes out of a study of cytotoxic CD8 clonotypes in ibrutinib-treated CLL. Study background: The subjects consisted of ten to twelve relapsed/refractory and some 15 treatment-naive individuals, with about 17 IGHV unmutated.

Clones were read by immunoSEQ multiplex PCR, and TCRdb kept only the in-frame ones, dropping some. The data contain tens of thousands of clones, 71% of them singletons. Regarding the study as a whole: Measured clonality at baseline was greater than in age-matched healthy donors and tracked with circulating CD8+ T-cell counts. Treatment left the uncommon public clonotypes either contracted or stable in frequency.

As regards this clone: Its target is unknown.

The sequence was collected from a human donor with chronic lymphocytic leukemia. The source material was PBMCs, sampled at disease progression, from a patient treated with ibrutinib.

CDR3 region: CASSEEGQGDGYTF. The CDR3 DNA follows: TGTGCCAGCAGCGAGGAGGGACAGGGGGATGGCTACACCTTC. The chain couples TRBV7-9 to TRBJ1-2; TRBD1 aligns across 11 bases. The junction had 5 bases not matched to a gene; V was cut back by 5 bases and J by 6 bases. The CDR3 has 14 residues. Germline CDR1 reads SEHNR; CDR2 reads FQNEAQ (reference sequence).